The TCR beta chain described here comes from a study of tumor and adjacent non-tumor tissue in lung cancer. Across the whole study: Histology: 12 adenocarcinoma, a couple of squamous cell carcinoma, 1 small cell lung cancer. Stage I to III disease affected approximately 11 men and a handful of women aged about 31 to 76. Broader study findings: Top 100 clones took a larger repertoire share in normal lung. TCR diversity was significantly greater in tumor than normal lung tissue.

The library came from three nested PCR rounds adapted from ARM-PCR protocols. TCRdb fed the multiplex PCR reads into MiXCR, producing one record per CDR3 protein. The table shows tens of thousands of distinct CDR3 sequences, with just under 75% occurring only once. The template was RNA from unsorted bulk tissue. Germline assignment: CDR1 MNHEY and CDR2 SVGAGI. The CDR3 length is 14 residues. Comment on this clonotype: What it recognizes is unknown. A read error may produce the germline difference seen at one junction end.

The receptor comes from a woman in her thirties or forties with non-small cell lung cancer. Sequenced input: lung tumor tissue. The chain employs TRBV6-5 and TRBJ2-1, with D uncertain. CDR3 loop: CASRTPKAYDEQFF. The CDR3 nucleotides are TGTGCTAGCAGAACCCCAAAGGCCTACGATGAGCAGTTCTTC.